This passage covers 19 T cell receptor beta chains from one sample sequenced in a study of a mutant IDH1 vaccine in newly diagnosed glioma. Sample time point: week 35, safety follow-up. Every single dose of the vaccine, 300 ug of mutant IDH1 20-mer peptide, came with topical imiquimod. Measured with immunoSEQ multiplex PCR; TCRdb has only the in-frame clones, and not every one. The repertoire includes tens of thousands of clones, about 80% of them detected once, and roughly 4.6% sits in the top ten. No antigens are known for them. The sample here was PBMCs, taken from a glioma patient whose treatment included an IDH1 peptide vaccine. Receptor source: a woman in her 50s with glioma.

The chain couples TRBV7-2 to TRBJ1-2; D unclear. The CDR3 has 15 residues. Trimming cost V 5 bases and J 3 bases, with 16 bases left between them. The germline CDR1 and CDR2 sequences are SGHTA and FQGNSA. The CDR3 region has the DNA TGTGCCAGCAGCCCCGAGACGGTAGTGGACTATGGCTACACCTTC. Encoded protein: CASSPETVVDYGYTF.

This chain links TRBV7-8 with TRBJ1-6, with a possible D match to TRBD1 (6 bases). The CDR3 runs to 16 residues. Germline V gives CDR1 SGHVS, CDR2 FQNEAQ. Trimming shortened V by 1 base and J by 11 bases, and 18 bases separated the two germline ends. In nucleotides, the CDR3 is TGTGCCAGCAGCTTAGGGAACCATGTAGGGGGAACACCCCTCCACTTT. This gives the protein CASSLGNHVGGTPLHF. Combining the CDR3 with reference TRBV7-8 and TRBJ1-6 gives the whole variable domain GAGVSQSPRYKVAKRGQDVALRCDPISGHVSLFWYQQALGQGPEFLTYFQNEAQLDKSGLPSDRFFAERPEGSVSTLKIQRTQQEDSAVYLCASSLGNHVGGTPLHFGNGTRLTVT.

The J gene is TRBJ2-7, the V gene TRBV4-2; 11 bases map to TRBD2. Trimming at V came to 0 bases and at J to 12 bases, leaving 10 bases not matched to a gene. Germline loops: CDR1 LGHNA, CDR2 YNFKEQ. CDR3 size: 15 residues. The CDR3 loop is CASSQELAGDQPLYF. The CDR3 DNA sequence: TGTGCCAGCAGCCAAGAACTAGCGGGGGACCAACCCCTGTACTTC.

This chain joins TRBV19 and TRBJ1-6; perhaps TRBD1 as D (5 bases). V lost 1 base and J lost 0, with 13 bases in between. The germline V gene encodes CDR1 LNHDA and CDR2 SQIVND (reference sequence). The CDR3 loop spans 18 amino acids. This chain's CDR3 is CASSIARGASSYNSPLHF. In DNA form, the CDR3 reads TGTGCCAGTAGTATAGCCCGAGGGGCTAGCTCCTATAATTCACCCCTCCACTTT.

The V gene is TRBV4-1, the J gene TRBJ1-1; possible D gene TRBD1, 5 bases. The CDR3 is 15 residues long. Trimming stripped 4 bases from V and 1 base from J, with 13 bases between. Germline CDR1 and CDR2: MGHRA and YSYEKL. CDR3 residues: CASSPSGQGNTEAFF. CDR3 sequence (DNA): TGCGCCAGCAGCCCCTCGGGGCAGGGGAACACTGAAGCTTTCTTT.

The rearrangement joins TRBV9 to TRBJ2-1, with 10 bases fitting TRBD2. Germline CDR1 is SGDLS and CDR2 is YYNGEE. CDR3 size: 14 residues. J gave up 9 bases and V 3 bases, and 6 bases lay outside the gene matches. CDR3: CASSGGTSVLEQFF. DNA for the CDR3: TGTGCCAGCAGCGGCGGGACTAGCGTTCTTGAGCAGTTCTTC.

This clone was picked up one time. This chain uses TRBV27 with TRBJ1-2, with D perhaps matching TRBD1 (5 bases). The germline V and J ends were trimmed by 6 bases and 0 bases, with 14 bases remaining between them. The CDR3 has 15 amino acids. Germline loops: CDR1 MNHEY, CDR2 SMNVEV (reference sequence). CDR3 region: CASSYLRGPNYGYTF. DNA for the CDR3: TGTGCCAGCAGCTATCTACGGGGACCTAACTATGGCTACACCTTC.

The CDR3 loop is CASNPSGQEGGTQYF. The CDR3 DNA follows: TGTGCCAGCAACCCTTCAGGACAAGAGGGGGGTACGCAGTATTTT. This chain joins TRBV6-5 and TRBJ2-3; D possibly matches TRBD1 or TRBD2 (6 bases each). The CDR3 is made up of 15 amino acids. Trimming took off 7 bases at V and 8 bases at J, with 22 bases between the two ends. Germline CDR1 MNHEY, CDR2 SVGAGI.

In this sample, this clone turned up a few times. V gene TRBV6-6 combines with J gene TRBJ2-3; D gene ambiguous. This CDR3 contains 12 residues. Trimming pared 4 bases from V and 2 bases from J, leaving 4 bases between. Germline-derived CDR1 and CDR2 are MNHNY and SVGAGI (reference sequence). CDR3 coding DNA: TGTGCCAGCAGTTCATACACAGATACGCAGTATTTT. Its protein product is CASSSYTDTQYF.

This clone was recorded once. The CDR3 here is CASSQPLRDRGNEKLFF. The DNA for the CDR3 is TGCGCCAGCAGTCAGCCCCTTAGGGACAGGGGTAATGAAAAACTGTTTTTT. This chain links TRBV23-1 with TRBJ1-4; 10 nucleotides line up with TRBD1. TRBV23-1 carries the ORF label, with uncertain function. V shed 3 bases, J shed 4 bases, and the junction held 8 bases outside the gene matches. The CDR3 is made up of 17 amino acids.

The rearrangement links TRBV19 to TRBJ2-7; tentatively, D is TRBD1 or TRBD2 (5 bases each). Trimming stripped 3 bases from V and 0 bases from J, with 9 bases between. Germline CDR1 and CDR2: LNHDA and SQIVND (reference sequence). The CDR3 runs to 14 residues. CDR3 in DNA: TGTGCCAGTAGTATCGAGGGGAACTCCTACGAGCAGTACTTC. It encodes CASSIEGNSYEQYF. The variable domain in full, with the rest retrieved from reference TRBV19 and TRBJ2-7, is DGGITQSPKYLFRKEGQNVTLSCEQNLNHDAMYWYRQDPGQGLRLIYYSQIVNDFQKGDIAEGYSVSREKKESFPLTVTSAQKNPTAFYLCASSIEGNSYEQYFGPGTRLTVT.

The rearrangement links TRBV2 to TRBJ2-4; 9 nucleotides match TRBD1. The CDR3 consists of 16 residues. Trimming took 1 base from V and 8 from J; bases not matched to a gene: 9. Per germline, CDR1 SNHLY and CDR2 FYNNEI. This CDR3 reads CASSEVLQGAWDIQYF. The CDR3 DNA reads as TGTGCCAGCAGTGAAGTGCTACAGGGGGCTTGGGACATTCAGTACTTC. Full variable domain (outside the CDR3, taken from reference TRBV2 and TRBJ2-4): EPEVTQTPSHQVTQMGQEVILRCVPISNHLYFYWYRQILGQKVEFLVSFYNNEISEKSEIFDDQFSVERPDGSNFTLKIRSTKLEDSAMYFCASSEVLQGAWDIQYFGAGTRLSVL.

The rearrangement links TRBV30 to TRBJ2-6, with 7 bases fitting TRBD1. The trim removed 2 bases at V and 2 bases at J, leaving 3 bases unmatched. CDR1 and CDR2 from the germline V gene are GTSNPN and SVGIG (reference sequence). This CDR3 spans 15 amino acids. CDR3 sequence: CAWSKGAAGANVLTF. As DNA, the CDR3 is TGTGCCTGGAGTAAGGGGGCAGCTGGGGCCAACGTCCTGACTTTC.

This rearrangement joins TRBV6-5 to TRBJ2-3; possibly TRBD2 for D (6 bases). Germline lookup yields CDR1 MNHEY and CDR2 SVGAGI. V was clipped by 4 bases and J by 5 bases, with 7 bases between them. The CDR3 length is 12 residues. As DNA, the CDR3 is TGTGCCAGCAGTTTGCGGGGAGATACGCAGTATTTT. Its protein is CASSLRGDTQYF.

The genes are TRBV4-1 and TRBJ2-1; D not resolved. V was cut by 1 base and J by 7 bases, with 5 bases left in between. CDR1 is MGHRA, CDR2 YSYEKL, per germline. The CDR3 is made up of 12 amino acids. DNA of the CDR3: TGCGCCAGCAGCCAAGTGGGGAATGAGCAGTTCTTC. This codes for CASSQVGNEQFF.

J is TRBJ1-2 and V is TRBV19, with no clear D. Trimming cost V 5 bases and J 4 bases, with 14 bases left between them. This CDR3 is built from 14 residues. Germline lookup yields CDR1 LNHDA and CDR2 SQIVND (reference sequence). The CDR3 bases are TGTGCCAGTAGTTCCTGGGAAGGAGCCTATGGCTACACCTTC. Encoded protein: CASSSWEGAYGYTF. The variable domain in full, completed from reference TRBV19 and TRBJ1-2, reads DGGITQSPKYLFRKEGQNVTLSCEQNLNHDAMYWYRQDPGQGLRLIYYSQIVNDFQKGDIAEGYSVSREKKESFPLTVTSAQKNPTAFYLCASSSWEGAYGYTFGSGTRLTVV.

This clone was seen a handful of times. J is TRBJ2-6 and V is TRBV5-1; D gene unclear. V lost 4 bases and J 1 base, leaving 9 bases between the germline ends. The CDR3 has 15 amino acids. Germline-derived CDR1 and CDR2 are SGHRS and YFSETQ. In DNA, the CDR3 is TGCGCCAGCAGCCCCGGTACTTCTGGGGCCAACGTCCTGACTTTC. This gives the protein CASSPGTSGANVLTF.

The chain couples TRBV7-2 to TRBJ2-7; the match to TRBD2 covers 12 bases. CDR1 is SGHTA and CDR2 is FQGNSA in the germline V gene. V shed 0 bases and J 0 bases; nucleotides not matched to a gene: 3. This CDR3 comprises 17 residues. In DNA, the CDR3 is TGTGCCAGCAGCTTAGCAAGGACTAGCGGGGTCTCCTACGAGCAGTACTTC. Its protein product is CASSLARTSGVSYEQYF.

J is TRBJ1-4 and V is TRBV5-1, with 9 bases aligning to TRBD1. In germline, CDR1 is SGHRS, CDR2 YFSETQ. CDR3 length: 17 residues. V gave up 4 bases and J gave up 5 bases; unmatched junction bases: 12. Written as DNA, the CDR3 is TGCGCCAGCAGCCAAGAGCTTCGGGGGACAGGGAATGAAAAACTGTTTTTT. Translated, it gives CASSQELRGTGNEKLFF.